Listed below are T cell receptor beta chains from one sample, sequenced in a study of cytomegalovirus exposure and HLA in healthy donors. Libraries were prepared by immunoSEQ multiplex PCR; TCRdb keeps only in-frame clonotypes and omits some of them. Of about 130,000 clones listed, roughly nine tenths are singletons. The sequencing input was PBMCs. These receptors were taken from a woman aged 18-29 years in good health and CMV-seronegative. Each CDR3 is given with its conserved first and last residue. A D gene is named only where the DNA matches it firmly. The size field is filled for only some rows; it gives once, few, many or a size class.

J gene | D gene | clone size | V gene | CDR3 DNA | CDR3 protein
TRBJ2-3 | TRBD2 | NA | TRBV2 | TGTGCCAGCAGTTCACTCCACCCACTAGCGGGGGTGAGGGATACGCAGTATTTT | CASSSLHPLAGVRDTQYF
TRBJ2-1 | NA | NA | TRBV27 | TGTGCCAGCATTTTAAGCGGCAGGTCCATTACCGAGCAGTTCTTC | CASILSGRSITEQFF
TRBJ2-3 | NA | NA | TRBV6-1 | TGTGCCAGCAGTGCAGGGCCACCTGATACGCAGTATTTT | CASSAGPPDTQYF
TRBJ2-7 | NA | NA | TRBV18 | TGTGCCAGCTCACCCGGGGAGCTGCACGAGCAGTACTTC | CASSPGELHEQYF
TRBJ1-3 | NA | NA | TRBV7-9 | TGTGCCACCGCGTTTATAGGAAACACCATATATTTT | CATAFIGNTIYF
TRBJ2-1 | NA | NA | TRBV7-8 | TGTGCCAGCAGCCCGGCCGACCGGGGCTACAATGAGCAGTTCTTC | CASSPADRGYNEQFF
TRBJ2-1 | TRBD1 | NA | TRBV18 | TGTGCCAGCTCAGCGATCCCGGGACAGTCCTACAATGAGCAGTTCTTC | CASSAIPGQSYNEQFF
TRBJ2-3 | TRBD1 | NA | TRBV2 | TGTGCCAGCAGTCCACAGGGGTCAGATACGCAGTATTTT | CASSPQGSDTQYF
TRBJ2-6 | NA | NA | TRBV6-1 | TGTGCCAGCAGTGAAATCGGGGAAGGGGGCTCTGGGGCCAACGTCCTGACTTTC | CASSEIGEGGSGANVLTF
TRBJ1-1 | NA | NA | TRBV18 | TGTGCCAGCTCACCAGGGGGGGTCGGCACTGAAGCTTTCTTT | CASSPGGVGTEAFF
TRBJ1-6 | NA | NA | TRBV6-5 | TGTGCCAGCAGTTACTCGAGCGGGAATTCACCCCTCCACTTT | CASSYSSGNSPLHF
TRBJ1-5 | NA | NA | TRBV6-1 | TGTGCCAGCAGTGTAAGTCTCGGGAATCAGCCCCAGCATTTT | CASSVSLGNQPQHF
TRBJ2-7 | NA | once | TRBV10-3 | TGTGCCATCAGTGAGTCGGCAGGGCGCTCCTACGAGCAGTACTTC | CAISESAGRSYEQYF
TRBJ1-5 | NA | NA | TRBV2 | TGTGCCAGCAATAACGACTACAATCAGCCCCAGCATTTT | CASNNDYNQPQHF
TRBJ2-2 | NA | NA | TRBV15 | TGTGCCACCAGCAGGGACAGCCCTGTGGGGGAGCTGTTTTTT | CATSRDSPVGELFF
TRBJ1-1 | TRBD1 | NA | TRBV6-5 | TGTGCCAGCAGTCCAATGACAGGGTGGAACACTGAAGCTTTCTTT | CASSPMTGWNTEAFF
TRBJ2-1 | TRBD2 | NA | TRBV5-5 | TGTGCCAGCAGCCCTCCGGGACTAGGAACCAATGAGCAGTTCTTC | CASSPPGLGTNEQFF
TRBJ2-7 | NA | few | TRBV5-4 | TGTGCCAGCAGCTTGCAGGGGTGGAGCTCCTACGAGCAGTACTTC | CASSLQGWSSYEQYF
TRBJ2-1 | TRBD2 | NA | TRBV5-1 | TGCGCCAGCAGCCCGCTAGCGGGAGGGGTGAGCAATGAGCAGTTCTTC | CASSPLAGGVSNEQFF
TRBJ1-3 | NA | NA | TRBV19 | TGTGCCAGTAGTATTTTCCCCAGGCGGGACTCCGGAAACACCATATATTTT | CASSIFPRRDSGNTIYF
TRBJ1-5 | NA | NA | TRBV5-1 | TGCGCCAGCAGCTCAGACGGCAGGGGCAATCAGCCCCAGCATTTT | CASSSDGRGNQPQHF
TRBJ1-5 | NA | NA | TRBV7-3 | TGTGCCAGCAGCTTAATCCAGGGCTCTCAGCCCCAGCATTTT | CASSLIQGSQPQHF
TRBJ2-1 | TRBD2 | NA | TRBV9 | TGTGCCAGCAGCATGAGAGCGGGGGGCACCTACAATGAGCAGTTCTTC | CASSMRAGGTYNEQFF
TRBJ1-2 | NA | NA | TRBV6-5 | TGTGCCAGCAGTTACTCAGGGACACAAGCTAACTATGGCTACACCTTC | CASSYSGTQANYGYTF
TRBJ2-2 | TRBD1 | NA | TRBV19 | TGTGCCAGTAGCCGGAAGCCGGGACAGGGGGCGGACACCGGGGAGCTGTTTTTT | CASSRKPGQGADTGELFF
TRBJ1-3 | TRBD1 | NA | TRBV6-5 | TGTGCCAGCAGTTACGGGACAGGGGCCTCTGGAAACACCATATATTTT | CASSYGTGASGNTIYF
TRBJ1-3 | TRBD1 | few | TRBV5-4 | TGTGCCAGCAGCTTCGCAGGGGGTGCGGACACCATATATTTT | CASSFAGGADTIYF
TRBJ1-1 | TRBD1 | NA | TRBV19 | TGTGCCAGTAACGGACAGGCGATGAACACTGAAGCTTTCTTT | CASNGQAMNTEAFF
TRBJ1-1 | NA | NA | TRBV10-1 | TGCGCCAGCAGTGAGTTGGAAAGGGGCACTGAAGCTTTCTTT | CASSELERGTEAFF
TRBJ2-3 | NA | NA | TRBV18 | TGTGCCAGCTCACCGGGGGGTACCACAGATACGCAGTATTTT | CASSPGGTTDTQYF
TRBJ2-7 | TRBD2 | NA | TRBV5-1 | TGCGCCAGCAGCTCCGGAGCGTCGTCTAGCGGGGGGATCTACGAGCAGTACTTC | CASSSGASSSGGIYEQYF
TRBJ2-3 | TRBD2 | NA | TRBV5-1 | TGCGCCAGCAGCTTGGCCGGGACTAGCGGGGGCCTCCATACGCAGTATTTT | CASSLAGTSGGLHTQYF
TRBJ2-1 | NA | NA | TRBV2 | TGTGCCAGCAGCCAGGTAGATGAGCAGTTCTTC | CASSQVDEQFF
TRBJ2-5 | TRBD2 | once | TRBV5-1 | TGCGCCAGCACCTCACTAGCGGGGGGGCTCCAAGAGACCCAGTACTTC | CASTSLAGGLQETQYF
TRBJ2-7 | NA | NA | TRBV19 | TGTGCCAGTTCGGCAGGGAACTACGAGCAGTACTTC | CASSAGNYEQYF
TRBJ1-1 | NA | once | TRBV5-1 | TGCGCCAGCAGTTCCTTCTTGGACAGCAACACTGAAGCTTTCTTT | CASSSFLDSNTEAFF
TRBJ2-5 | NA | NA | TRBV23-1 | TGCGCCAGCAGTCAATCGGCTAGAGAGACCCAGTACTTC | CASSQSARETQYF
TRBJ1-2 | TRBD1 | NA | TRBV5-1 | TGCGCCAGCAGCTTGGATCAGGGGGTTCAAAATTACTATGGCTACACCTTC | CASSLDQGVQNYYGYTF
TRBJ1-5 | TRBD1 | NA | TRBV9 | TGTGCCAGCAGCCAGGGGGCGGGGAGCAATCAGCCCCAGCATTTT | CASSQGAGSNQPQHF
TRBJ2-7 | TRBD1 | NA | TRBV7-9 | TGTGCCAGCAGCTCGATACAGGGGGGCGGCGAGCAGTACTTC | CASSSIQGGGEQYF
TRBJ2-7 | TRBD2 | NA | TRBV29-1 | TGCAGCGTTGACATTCCCGGGACTAGCGAATACGAGCAGTACTTC | CSVDIPGTSEYEQYF
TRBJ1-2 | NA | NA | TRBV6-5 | TGTGCCAGCAGTTACTCGTCTTCGGGCTCAGGGCGAGGCTACACCTTC | CASSYSSSGSGRGYTF
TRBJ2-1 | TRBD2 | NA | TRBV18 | TGTGCCAGCTCACCCGTTCGGAGCGGGGGGCCGAATGAGCAGTTCTTC | CASSPVRSGGPNEQFF
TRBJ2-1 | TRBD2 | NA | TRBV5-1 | TGCGCCAGCAGCCCGGGGACTAGCCCTATAAGTACCTCGAATGAGCAGTTCTTC | CASSPGTSPISTSNEQFF
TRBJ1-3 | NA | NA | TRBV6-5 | TGTGCCAGCAGTTACTCCCGGGAGGGAAACACCATATATTTT | CASSYSREGNTIYF
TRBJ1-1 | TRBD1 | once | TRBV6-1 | TGTGCCAGCAGTGGAGGGGGCTCGGTCACTGAAGCTTTCTTT | CASSGGGSVTEAFF
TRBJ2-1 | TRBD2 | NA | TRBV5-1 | TGCGCCAGCAGCTTGGACGGGGGGGCTTACAATGAGCAGTTCTTC | CASSLDGGAYNEQFF
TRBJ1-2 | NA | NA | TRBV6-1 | TGTGCCAGCAGTGAATTTGGGAGTTTCCGTAACTATGGCTACACCTTC | CASSEFGSFRNYGYTF
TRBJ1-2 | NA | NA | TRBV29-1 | TGCAGCGCTAAGATATCAGGTTCCTATGGCTACACCTTC | CSAKISGSYGYTF
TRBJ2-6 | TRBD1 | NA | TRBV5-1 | TGCGCCAGCAGCTTACAGGGGACCGGGGCCAACGTCCTGACTTTC | CASSLQGTGANVLTF
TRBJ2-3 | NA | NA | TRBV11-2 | TGTGCCACCACCTCCCCTGCGGGCGGGGTAGATACGCAGTATTTT | CATTSPAGGVDTQYF